The source of this TCR beta chain is a study of shared clonotypes between healthy human individuals. The data were produced by immunoSEQ multiplex PCR, yet TCRdb's version contains in-frame clones alone and is incomplete. The sample has about 1.5 million clones; about 98% are singletons. Sample: naive CD4+ T cells sorted from blood. This sample's subset: CD45RA+ positively selected. This clonotype was sampled from a man aged 30 to 39 in good health.

The CDR3 DNA reads as TGTGCCAGTAGTACCTCGGACAGACCGAACACTGAAGCTTTCTTT. Translated: CASSTSDRPNTEAFF. V and J are TRBV19 and TRBJ1-1, with D possibly being TRBD1 (6 bases). This CDR3 is built from 15 residues. Looked up from germline, CDR1 is LNHDA and CDR2 is SQIVND (reference sequence). Trimming cost V 4 bases and J 1 base, with 13 bases left between them.